Presented here are 32 T cell receptor beta chains from one specimen sequenced in a study of shared clonotypes between healthy human individuals. Data came from immunoSEQ multiplex PCR; TCRdb stores just in-frame clones and leaves some out. The table lists 2 million to 2.5 million clones, approximately 96% of them singletons, with approximately 0.13% in the top ten. Material: naive CD4+ T cells sorted from blood. The subset was: CD45RA+ positively selected. All receptors come from a man between 18 and 29 years old in good health.

This sequence joins TRBV6-5 and TRBJ2-3, with 7 bases matching TRBD2. The trim removed 6 bases at V and 0 bases at J, leaving 3 bases unmatched. The CDR3 has 14 residues. Germline V gives CDR1 MNHEY, CDR2 SVGAGI. The CDR3 region is CASRAGLSTDTQYF. The CDR3 DNA follows: TGTGCCAGCAGAGCGGGACTGAGCACAGATACGCAGTATTTT.

The chain uses TRBV21-1 and TRBJ1-2; the table gives TRBD1 as D, unverified against the DNA. TRBV21-1 is shown as a pseudogene. The CDR3 loop spans 15 amino acids. The CDR3 nucleotides are TGTGCCAGCAGCGTTACCCACAGGATTAACTATGGCTACACCTTC. Protein sequence: CASSVTHRINYGYTF.

This rearrangement joins TRBV5-8 to TRBJ2-3; D possibly corresponds to TRBD1 (6 bases). The V end lost 7 bases, the J end lost 2 bases, and 17 bases lay between the germline ends. In germline, CDR1 is SGHTS, CDR2 YDEGEE. This CDR3 region has 15 residues. The CDR3 is CASETGRKYTDTQYF. In DNA, the CDR3 is TGTGCCAGCGAGACAGGCCGGAAGTACACAGATACGCAGTATTTT.

The chain has TRBV6-6 and TRBJ2-7; 7 bases are a match to TRBD1. The germline CDR1 and CDR2 sequences are MNHNY and SVGAGI (reference sequence). CDR3 length: 14 amino acids. After removal of 6 bases from V and 3 bases from J, the junction contained 8 bases not matched to a gene. The CDR3 loop reads CASREGGRFYEQYF. CDR3 sequence (DNA): TGTGCCAGCAGAGAAGGGGGCAGGTTCTACGAGCAGTACTTC.

The CDR3 loop reads CASSPPYGGGNIQYF. The CDR3 DNA reads as TGTGCCAGCAGCCCTCCTTATGGGGGGGGAAACATTCAGTACTTC. This chain joins TRBV5-6 and TRBJ2-4; 7 nucleotides line up with TRBD2. Trimming at V came to 4 bases and at J to 6 bases, leaving 10 bases not matched to a gene. The CDR3 is made up of 15 amino acids. Per the germline V gene, CDR1 is SGHDT and CDR2 is YYEEEE.

The chain carries TRBV5-4 and TRBJ2-2, with D hard to call. This CDR3 comprises 13 residues. Trimming took off 1 base at V and 6 bases at J, with 7 bases between the two ends. Germline V gives CDR1 SGHNT, CDR2 YYREEE (reference sequence). This CDR3 is CASSLIGAGELFF. The CDR3 bases are TGTGCCAGCAGCTTGATTGGGGCCGGGGAGCTGTTTTTT.

In regard to this clone: The germline gene is not matched at one end of the junction; a read error may be the cause. CDR3 residues: CASARHSTGNTGAFF. The CDR3 DNA sequence: TGTGCCAGCGCTCGGCATTCGACAGGGAACACTGGAGCTTTCTTT. The V call is TRBV6-1, the J call TRBJ1-1; 7 nucleotides agree with TRBD1. Germline V lookup: CDR1 MNHNS, CDR2 SASEGT. The CDR3 length is 15 residues.

The rearrangement links TRBV6-5 to TRBJ2-2, with D possibly matching TRBD2 (5 bases). This CDR3 has 15 amino acids. Germline CDR1 is MNHEY and CDR2 is SVGAGI. V shed 6 bases and J shed 5 bases, with 16 bases lying between them. The CDR3 DNA reads TGTGCCAGCAGAATTAGCCGTCGGGGTACCGGGGAGCTGTTTTTT. Protein sequence: CASRISRRGTGELFF.

This chain joins TRBV10-3 and TRBJ2-7; D not certain. V lost 2 bases, J lost 2 bases, and 10 bases lay in between. Looked up from germline, CDR1 is ENHRY and CDR2 is SYGVKD. The CDR3 contains 14 residues. DNA for the CDR3: TGTGCCATCAGTGAGATGGGCACCACCTACGAGCAGTACTTC. Its protein product is CAISEMGTTYEQYF.

The chain employs TRBV30 and TRBJ1-2; D is ambiguous. V lost 7 bases and J lost 0, with 12 bases in between. Germline V gene lookup returns CDR1 GTSNPN and CDR2 SVGIG (reference sequence). The CDR3 is 13 residues long. The CDR3 loop reads CAFGHLANYGYTF. DNA for the CDR3: TGTGCCTTCGGGCACCTAGCTAACTATGGCTACACCTTC.

This clone was seen a single time. The chain links TRBV5-8 to TRBJ1-4; 11 nucleotides agree with TRBD1. V trimming: 4 bases; J trimming: 7 bases; junction bases outside the gene matches: 9. The CDR3 is 16 amino acids. Germline V lookup: CDR1 SGHTS, CDR2 YDEGEE. CDR3 nucleotide sequence: TGTGCCAGCAGCGCGGACAGGGGGCTGGAGGGTGAAAAACTGTTTTTT. This encodes CASSADRGLEGEKLFF.

Comments on this clone: The same CDR3 arises from other DNA sequences in this sample as well. The chain links TRBV19 to TRBJ1-2; 7 bases are shared with TRBD1. The CDR3 length is 14 residues. The V gene end was trimmed by 1 base and the J gene end by 7 bases; junction bases not matched to a gene: 6. Germline CDR1 LNHDA, CDR2 SQIVND (reference sequence). CDR3 sequence reads: CASSIGQGVGGYTF. The DNA of the CDR3 is TGTGCCAGTAGTATAGGCCAGGGGGTAGGTGGCTACACCTTC.

The rearrangement links TRBV6-6 to TRBJ1-1, with 8 bases identical to TRBD1. After removal of 6 bases from V and 4 bases from J, the junction contained 7 bases not matched to a gene. Germline CDR1 is MNHNY and CDR2 is SVGAGI (reference sequence). The CDR3 has 14 amino acids. The CDR3 nucleotides read TGTGCCAGCAGGAAGACAGGGGCGGCCACTGAAGCTTTCTTT. Its protein product is CASRKTGAATEAFF.

The chain joins TRBV7-9 to TRBJ2-7, with D perhaps matching TRBD1 or TRBD2 (5 bases each). Germline loops: CDR1 SEHNR, CDR2 FQNEAQ (reference sequence). Trimming removed 1 base at V and 0 bases at J, with 13 bases between. This CDR3 is built from 16 residues. In DNA, the CDR3 is TGTGCCAGCAGCTTAGTTGGGACGGAGAGCTCCTACGAGCAGTACTTC. Encoded protein: CASSLVGTESSYEQYF.

This chain connects TRBV30 to TRBJ1-1; TRBD1 agrees at 7 bases. Losses at the gene ends were 7 bases for V and 13 bases for J; bases not matched to a gene: 18. Germline-derived CDR1 and CDR2 are GTSNPN and SVGIG (reference sequence). This CDR3 spans 13 amino acids. Here the CDR3 reads CASLDRDGAFGFF. Here the CDR3 DNA reads TGTGCCTCGCTAGACAGGGATGGAGCTTTTGGTTTCTTT.

The chain employs TRBV5-6 and TRBJ2-3; tentatively, D is TRBD1 (6 bases). This CDR3 has 15 residues. Germline V lookup: CDR1 SGHDT, CDR2 YYEEEE. The germline V and J ends were trimmed by 6 bases and 3 bases, with 17 bases remaining between them. CDR3 nucleotides: TGTGCCAGCAACCTTCGGACAGTCCGGACAGATACGCAGTATTTT. Its translation is CASNLRTVRTDTQYF.

About this clone itself: The same CDR3 also results from other DNA sequences found in this sample. This chain uses TRBV18 with TRBJ2-7, with 14 bases matching TRBD2. V dropped 5 bases and J dropped 3; count of bases not matched to a gene: 3. The CDR3 totals 15 residues. Germline V gene lookup returns CDR1 KGHSH and CDR2 LQKENI. The CDR3 DNA is TGTGCCAGCTCAGCCGGGACTAGCGGGAGCTACGAGCAGTACTTC. It translates to CASSAGTSGSYEQYF.

J is TRBJ1-2 and V is TRBV13; TRBD1 agrees at 9 bases. CDR1 PRHDT and CDR2 FYEKMQ come from the germline V gene (reference sequence). V was pared by 5 bases and J by 8 bases, with 6 bases of the junction left unmatched. This CDR3 has 13 amino acids. CDR3 coding DNA: TGTGCCAGCAGCCGAACCACAGGGGGCGGCTACACCTTC. Amino acid sequence: CASSRTTGGGYTF.

V and J are TRBV10-3 and TRBJ2-7, with 10 bases fitting TRBD1. Germline V gives CDR1 ENHRY, CDR2 SYGVKD. Trimming took 6 bases from V and 6 from J; bases not matched to a gene: 2. The CDR3 runs to 12 residues. The CDR3 region is CAIRGQGGEQYF. The CDR3 nucleotides are TGTGCCATCAGAGGACAGGGGGGCGAGCAGTACTTC.

The V gene is TRBV6-1, the J gene TRBJ1-3, with D uncertain. The CDR3 has 13 amino acids. The V and J ends lost 6 bases and 0 bases respectively, with 6 bases between them. Looked up from germline, CDR1 is MNHNS and CDR2 is SASEGT. As DNA, the CDR3 is TGTGCCAGCAGCGACAACTCTGGAAACACCATATATTTT. As protein: CASSDNSGNTIYF.

The chain recombines TRBV10-3 with TRBJ2-5; 7 bases match TRBD1. This CDR3 comprises 16 residues. Germline V gene lookup returns CDR1 ENHRY and CDR2 SYGVKD. V trimming: 6 bases; J trimming: 7 bases; junction bases outside the gene matches: 17. In DNA, the CDR3 is TGTGCCATCAGGGACGGGACAGAAGGGGGAGTTTGGACCCAGTACTTC. The encoded protein is CAIRDGTEGGVWTQYF.

The chain carries TRBV4-1 and TRBJ2-7, with D hard to call. The germline gives CDR1 MGHRA, CDR2 YSYEKL. The CDR3 contains 15 residues. Between the trimmed V and J ends, which lost 3 bases and 4 bases, there was a span of 16 bases. The CDR3 sequence is CASSHGSSAIYEQYF. CDR3 coding DNA: TGCGCCAGCAGCCACGGATCTAGTGCTATATACGAGCAGTACTTC.

This clone was seen only once. The chain employs TRBV5-1 and TRBJ2-7; D remains ambiguous. Germline CDR1 reads SGHRS; CDR2 reads YFSETQ. There are 13 residues in the CDR3. Trimming stripped 2 bases from V and 3 bases from J, with 9 bases between. In nucleotides, the CDR3 is TGCGCCAGCAGCTTAACAGCGAACTACGAGCAGTACTTC. Protein product: CASSLTANYEQYF. Together with reference TRBV5-1 and TRBJ2-7, the CDR3 gives the full variable domain: KAGVTQTPRYLIKTRGQQVTLSCSPISGHRSVSWYQQTPGQGLQFLFEYFSETQRNKGNFPGRFSGRQFSNSRSEMNVSTLELGDSALYLCASSLTANYEQYFGPGTRLTVT.

The chain links TRBV5-8 to TRBJ2-5; D gene unclear. The germline V gene encodes CDR1 SGHTS and CDR2 YDEGEE. Trimming removed 0 bases at V and 7 bases at J, with 10 bases between. The CDR3 consists of 13 residues. The CDR3 sequence: CASSLEYVSTQYF. In nucleotides, the CDR3 is TGTGCCAGCAGCTTGGAGTATGTCTCGACCCAGTACTTC.

V is TRBV10-3 and J is TRBJ2-5; D is tentatively TRBD1 or TRBD2 (5 bases each). The V gene lost 6 bases and the J gene lost 1 base, with 12 bases spanning the gap. The CDR3 is 14 amino acids. Germline loops: CDR1 ENHRY, CDR2 SYGVKD. This CDR3 reads CAISGGGGQETQYF. The CDR3 bases are TGTGCCATCAGCGGTGGTGGGGGCCAAGAGACCCAGTACTTC.

The V gene is TRBV11-2, the J gene TRBJ2-7, with D possibly TRBD1 on 5 matching bases. The CDR3 has 17 amino acids. Germline V lookup: CDR1 SGHAT, CDR2 FQNNGV. V was trimmed by 2 bases and J by 0 bases, leaving 17 bases between them. The CDR3 sequence is CASSLQWGGSSSYEQYF. The CDR3 DNA reads as TGTGCCAGCAGCTTACAATGGGGCGGTTCGAGCTCCTACGAGCAGTACTTC.

This rearrangement joins TRBV7-9 to TRBJ1-1; TRBD1 matches at 7 bases. Germline CDR1 is SEHNR and CDR2 is FQNEAQ (reference sequence). Losses at the gene ends were 4 bases for V and 1 base for J; bases not matched to a gene: 6. This CDR3 comprises 15 residues. The CDR3 region is CASSSTGKRNTEAFF. In DNA form, the CDR3 reads TGTGCCAGCAGCTCGACAGGGAAGAGGAACACTGAAGCTTTCTTT.

The chain employs TRBV5-5 and TRBJ1-2, with 7 bases fitting TRBD1. The CDR3 extends over 14 amino acids. CDR1 and CDR2 from the germline V gene are SGHKS and YYEKEE (reference sequence). Trimming at V came to 1 base and at J to 4 bases, leaving 4 bases not matched to a gene. The CDR3 sequence is CASSLHGDSYGYTF. The DNA of the CDR3 is TGTGCCAGCAGCTTGCATGGGGACAGCTATGGCTACACCTTC.

The rearrangement uses TRBV11-2 and TRBJ1-3, with D maybe TRBD1 (5 bases). The V and J ends lost 0 bases and 4 bases respectively, with 10 bases between them. The CDR3 is 15 residues long. The germline V gene encodes CDR1 SGHAT and CDR2 FQNNGV. The CDR3, as DNA: TGTGCCAGCAGCTTAGAAGGGGCGCCAGGAAACACCATATATTTT. Its translation is CASSLEGAPGNTIYF.

The chain combines TRBV18 with TRBJ1-5; tentative D call: TRBD1 (5 bases). CDR1 KGHSH and CDR2 LQKENI come from the germline V gene. V was shortened by 4 bases and J by 5 bases, with 15 bases between the two germline ends. CDR3 size: 15 residues. In DNA, the CDR3 is TGTGCCAGCTCACTATTGACGGGACCCTATCAGCCCCAGCATTTT. Amino acids: CASSLLTGPYQPQHF.

This clone appeared once. The chain is built from TRBV29-1 and TRBJ1-3, with 7 bases matching TRBD1. The CDR3 consists of 13 residues. Germline lookup yields CDR1 SQVTM and CDR2 ANQGSEA. The junction had 5 bases not matched to a gene; V was cut back by 7 bases and J by 2 bases. The CDR3 nucleotides are TGCAGCGCTCATGACAGGGCTGGAAACACCATATATTTT. It translates to CSAHDRAGNTIYF.

The rearrangement joins TRBV5-4 to TRBJ2-7; the D gene is possibly TRBD2 (6 bases). The CDR3 sequence is 14 residues long. The germline gives CDR1 SGHNT, CDR2 YYREEE (reference sequence). With 6 bases removed from V and 3 bases from J, the gap between germline ends came to 16 bases. The DNA of the CDR3 is TGTGCCAGCAAAACGGGACTGCAAAGCTACGAGCAGTACTTC. Protein product: CASKTGLQSYEQYF.